The 25 T cell receptor beta chains in this list originate from one sample, sequenced in a study of cytomegalovirus exposure and HLA in healthy donors. Primers: 60 Vbeta forward and 13 Jbeta reverse. Produced via immunoSEQ multiplex PCR; TCRdb's table is partial and in-frame only. The sample includes under 150,000 clones, 70% to 80% of them seen just once. Sequenced input: PBMCs. These receptors originate from a man aged 25-40 years in good health and CMV-seronegative.

The rearrangement links TRBV18 to TRBJ2-7; D unresolved. Trimming took off 3 bases at V and 2 bases at J, with 11 bases between the two ends. The CDR3 has 14 residues. Germline V CDR1 and CDR2: KGHSH, LQKENI. The CDR3, as DNA: TGTGCCAGCTCACCTAACGAAAACACCTACGAGCAGTACTTC. This sequence encodes CASSPNENTYEQYF.

V usage is TRBV27 and J usage is TRBJ1-1; D ambiguous. CDR1 is MNHEY, CDR2 SMNVEV, per germline (reference sequence). Trimming pared 0 bases from V and 2 bases from J, leaving 7 bases between. This CDR3 contains 14 residues. CDR3 region: CASSLSRGNTEAFF. For the CDR3, the DNA is TGTGCCAGCAGTTTATCGCGGGGAAACACTGAAGCTTTCTTT.

The genes are TRBV6-1 and TRBJ1-4; 8 nucleotides align to TRBD1. CDR3 length equals 13 residues. The germline V gene encodes CDR1 MNHNS and CDR2 SASEGT. Losses at the gene ends were 6 bases for V and 8 bases for J; bases not matched to a gene: 5. CDR3: CASRDRAGEKLFF. In DNA, the CDR3 is TGTGCCAGCAGGGACAGGGCGGGGGAAAAACTGTTTTTT.

The chain is built from TRBV19 and TRBJ1-1; D gene uncertain. The CDR3 loop spans 13 amino acids. Germline CDR1 reads LNHDA; CDR2 reads SQIVND (reference sequence). Between the trimmed V and J ends, which lost 7 bases and 1 base, there was a span of 10 bases. The CDR3 spells CASMRAGNTEAFF. CDR3 DNA: TGTGCCAGTATGAGGGCAGGGAACACTGAAGCTTTCTTT.

V and J are TRBV30 and TRBJ2-3; 8 positions agree with TRBD2. Trimming took 0 bases from V and 5 from J; bases not matched to a gene: 4. This CDR3 has 14 amino acids. The germline V gene has CDR1 GTSNPN and CDR2 SVGIG (reference sequence). The CDR3 sequence is CAWSVGTSVDTQYF. The CDR3 DNA reads as TGTGCCTGGAGTGTAGGGACTAGTGTAGATACGCAGTATTTT.

The chain is built from TRBV29-1 and TRBJ1-1, with D possibly TRBD1 on 6 matching bases. Trimming took off 7 bases at V and 4 bases at J, with 16 bases between the two ends. This CDR3 comprises 13 residues. Germline V lookup: CDR1 SQVTM, CDR2 ANQGSEA. CDR3 in amino acids: CSAAGQTITEAFF. In DNA, the CDR3 is TGCAGCGCTGCTGGACAGACTATCACTGAAGCTTTCTTT. Looking up the rest from reference TRBV29-1 and TRBJ1-1 gives the full variable domain: SAVISQKPSRDICQRGTSLTIQCQVDSQVTMMFWYRQQPGQSLTLIATANQGSEATYESGFVIDKFPISRPNLTFSTLTVSNMSPEDSSIYLCSAAGQTITEAFFGQGTRLTVV.

The rearrangement links TRBV18 to TRBJ2-3; D remains unclear. CDR3 length: 16 amino acids. Trimming shortened V by 2 bases and J by 1 base, and 13 bases separated the two germline ends. The germline CDR1 and CDR2 sequences are KGHSH and LQKENI. The CDR3 region is CASSPMVVVGTDTQYF. The CDR3 nucleotides read TGTGCCAGCTCACCAATGGTAGTAGTTGGCACAGATACGCAGTATTTT.

CDR3 sequence (DNA): TGTGCCAGCAGCTTTTCAGGGGTGGGTAGCACAGATACGCAGTATTTT. It encodes CASSFSGVGSTDTQYF. J is TRBJ2-3 and V is TRBV7-9, with D tentatively TRBD1 (6 bases). The germline gives CDR1 SEHNR, CDR2 FQNEAQ (reference sequence). The V gene lost 3 bases and the J gene lost 0 bases, with 13 bases spanning the gap. This CDR3 contains 16 residues.

The J gene is TRBJ1-1, the V gene TRBV7-8, with D perhaps matching TRBD1 (6 bases). Germline CDR1 reads SGHVS; CDR2 reads FQNEAQ. The CDR3 is 13 residues long. V was cut by 6 bases and J by 2 bases, with 10 bases left in between. CDR3: CASRPTGNTEAFF. In DNA form, the CDR3 reads TGTGCCAGCAGACCGACAGGCAACACTGAAGCTTTCTTT. Filled out from reference TRBV7-8 and TRBJ1-1, the complete variable domain reads GAGVSQSPRYKVAKRGQDVALRCDPISGHVSLFWYQQALGQGPEFLTYFQNEAQLDKSGLPSDRFFAERPEGSVSTLKIQRTQQEDSAVYLCASRPTGNTEAFFGQGTRLTVV.

This clone was observed once. Other DNA sequences in this sample translate to the same CDR3. The chain employs TRBV7-9 and TRBJ1-2; the match to TRBD1 covers 10 bases. After removal of 6 bases from V and 2 bases from J, the junction contained 6 bases not matched to a gene. This CDR3 region has 15 residues. In germline, CDR1 is SEHNR, CDR2 FQNEAQ (reference sequence). In nucleotides, the CDR3 is TGTGCCAGCAGAAGGGACAGGGGTGAGAACTATGGCTACACCTTC. Translated, it gives CASRRDRGENYGYTF. Supplemented by reference TRBV7-9 and TRBJ1-2, the full variable domain reads DTGVSQNPRHKITKRGQNVTFRCDPISEHNRLYWYRQTLGQGPEFLTYFQNEAQLEKSRLLSDRFSAERPKGSFSTLEIQRTEQGDSAMYLCASRRDRGENYGYTFGSGTRLTVV.

The chain couples TRBV15 to TRBJ2-2, with D maybe TRBD1 (5 bases). V lost 6 bases, J lost 4 bases, and 9 bases lay in between. Germline V gene data show CDR1 as LNHNV and CDR2 as YYDKDF (reference sequence). This CDR3 comprises 13 residues. In DNA form, the CDR3 reads TGTGCCACCAGAGGGGAAACCACCGGGGAGCTGTTTTTT. Translation gives CATRGETTGELFF.

The chain combines TRBV7-9 with TRBJ2-3, with D hard to call. Per the germline V gene, CDR1 is SEHNR and CDR2 is FQNEAQ (reference sequence). This CDR3 spans 14 amino acids. V gave up 0 bases and J gave up 4 bases, with 8 bases separating them. The CDR3 sequence: CASSLARFADTQYF. The CDR3 coding sequence is TGTGCCAGCAGCTTAGCGCGATTTGCAGATACGCAGTATTTT.

The V and J genes are TRBV7-9 and TRBJ1-5; D is uncertain. CDR1 is SEHNR and CDR2 is FQNEAQ in the germline V gene (reference sequence). V lost 2 bases, J lost 4 bases, and 6 bases lay in between. CDR3 length: 13 residues. CDR3 DNA sequence: TGTGCCAGCAGCTTAAGCGGGAATCAGCCCCAGCATTTT. Protein sequence: CASSLSGNQPQHF.

J is TRBJ2-2 and V is TRBV28; D is unresolved. Germline lookup yields CDR1 MDHEN and CDR2 SYDVKM. CDR3 size: 15 residues. Trimming left V 5 bases short and J 5 bases short, with 15 bases between. CDR3 amino acids: CASSEKVRVTGELFF. In nucleotides, the CDR3 is TGTGCCAGCAGTGAGAAGGTCCGGGTTACCGGGGAGCTGTTTTTT.

The rearrangement links TRBV30 to TRBJ2-7; TRBD1 agrees at 8 bases. V dropped 4 bases and J dropped 6; count of bases not matched to a gene: 5. The CDR3 has 12 amino acids. CDR1 and CDR2 from the germline V gene are GTSNPN and SVGIG (reference sequence). As DNA, the CDR3 is TGTGCCTGGAATCAGGGGGCGCGCGAGCAGTACTTC. Translated: CAWNQGAREQYF. Supplemented by reference TRBV30 and TRBJ2-7, the full variable domain reads SQTIHQWPATLVQPVGSPLSLECTVEGTSNPNLYWYRQAAGRGLQLLFYSVGIGQISSEVPQNLSASRPQDRQFILSSKKLLLSDSGFYLCAWNQGAREQYFGPGTRLTVT.

A note on this clone: Other nucleotide sequences in the sample specify the same CDR3. The chain employs TRBV28 and TRBJ1-2; D perhaps matches TRBD1 (5 bases). Germline-derived CDR1 and CDR2 are MDHEN and SYDVKM. Between the trimmed V and J ends, which lost 3 bases and 4 bases, there was a span of 9 bases. The CDR3 runs to 13 residues. The CDR3 is CASSFRGSYGYTF. The DNA for the CDR3 is TGTGCCAGCAGTTTTCGGGGGAGCTATGGCTACACCTTC.

The rearrangement joins TRBV28 to TRBJ2-7; D is unresolved. Trimming removed 5 bases at V and 5 bases at J, with 13 bases between. CDR1 MDHEN and CDR2 SYDVKM come from the germline V gene. This CDR3 is 13 amino acids long. The CDR3 bases are TGTGCCAGCAGTGCCCAACCGGTCCACGAGCAGTACTTC. This gives the protein CASSAQPVHEQYF.

This chain joins TRBV19 and TRBJ1-2; 7 nucleotides match TRBD1. This CDR3 contains 13 residues. CDR1 is LNHDA, CDR2 SQIVND, per germline (reference sequence). Germline trimming cut 7 bases from V and 4 bases from J; bases unmatched to any gene: 6. The DNA for the CDR3 is TGTGCCAGTACAAAGGGGGCGACCTATGGCTACACCTTC. It translates to CASTKGATYGYTF.

The J gene is TRBJ2-7, the V gene TRBV6-1; TRBD1 aligns across 9 bases. The CDR3 extends over 14 amino acids. Germline V gives CDR1 MNHNS, CDR2 SASEGT. The V gene end was trimmed by 5 bases and the J gene end by 2 bases; junction bases not matched to a gene: 4. The CDR3 bases are TGTGCCAGCAGTAACAGGGGGCAAACCTACGAGCAGTACTTC. The encoded protein is CASSNRGQTYEQYF.

This chain links TRBV4-3 with TRBJ2-4, with a tentative D call TRBD2 (6 bases). Germline V lookup: CDR1 LGHNA, CDR2 YSLEER. The CDR3 has 15 amino acids. V was trimmed by 0 bases and J by 3 bases, leaving 9 bases between them. CDR3 bases: TGCGCCAGCAGCCAAGAGTGGCGGGACAAAAACATTCAGTACTTC. Translating gives CASSQEWRDKNIQYF.

The rearrangement links TRBV5-1 to TRBJ1-1, with unresolved D. V lost 8 bases and J lost 0, with 17 bases in between. This CDR3 spans 15 amino acids. Germline V gives CDR1 SGHRS, CDR2 YFSETQ. This CDR3 reads CASSESTSVNTEAFF. CDR3 in DNA: TGCGCCAGTTCCGAGAGTACGTCGGTGAACACTGAAGCTTTCTTT. The variable domain in full, completed from reference TRBV5-1 and TRBJ1-1, reads KAGVTQTPRYLIKTRGQQVTLSCSPISGHRSVSWYQQTPGQGLQFLFEYFSETQRNKGNFPGRFSGRQFSNSRSEMNVSTLELGDSALYLCASSESTSVNTEAFFGQGTRLTVV.

The V and J genes are TRBV10-3 and TRBJ2-1; TRBD2 aligns across 7 bases. The ends lost 2 bases at V and 8 bases at J; junction bases unmatched: 6. This CDR3 is 14 amino acids long. Germline CDR1 and CDR2: ENHRY and SYGVKD. The CDR3 nucleotides are TGTGCCATCAGTGAGCTACTAGCGAGCGATGAGCAGTTCTTC. This gives the protein CAISELLASDEQFF.

The chain uses TRBV4-1 and TRBJ1-2, with D perhaps TRBD1 (5 bases). Per the germline V gene, CDR1 is MGHRA and CDR2 is YSYEKL. With 0 bases removed from V and 3 bases from J, the gap between germline ends came to 14 bases. CDR3 length: 16 amino acids. CDR3 protein: CASSQDLWGEDYGYTF. For the CDR3, the DNA is TGCGCCAGCAGCCAAGATCTATGGGGGGAGGACTATGGCTACACCTTC.

On this clone: The identical CDR3 is also encoded by other nucleotide sequences in the sample. CDR3 DNA sequence: TGCGCCAGCAGCCAAGATGTATATAGCAATCAGCCCCAGCATTTT. Encoded protein: CASSQDVYSNQPQHF. The chain joins TRBV4-3 to TRBJ1-5; no reliable D call. Trimming shortened V by 0 bases and J by 0 bases, and 6 bases separated the two germline ends. This CDR3 has 15 residues. Germline CDR1 is LGHNA and CDR2 is YSLEER.

The J gene is TRBJ2-3, the V gene TRBV29-1; TRBD1 matches 9 bases. Germline V gene data show CDR1 as SQVTM and CDR2 as ANQGSEA. Trimming at V came to 7 bases and at J to 6 bases, leaving 14 bases not matched to a gene. The CDR3 extends over 15 amino acids. The CDR3 reads CSAAGTGIFDDTQYF. CDR3 coding DNA: TGCAGCGCTGCTGGGACAGGGATATTCGATGATACGCAGTATTTT.